This T cell receptor (beta chain) was sequenced in a study of shared clonotypes between healthy human individuals. Notes on the study in general: Blood was the only sampled material, and tissue repertoires likely differ. Among donors, sharing of clonotypes was expected to be affected by sequencing depth. As a rule, naive subsets had a larger estimated richness than memory subsets.

Every donor was a Caucasian adult from Nashville, Tennessee. Notes on this clone: As yet, its antigen is unknown.

Data came from immunoSEQ multiplex PCR; TCRdb stores just in-frame clones and leaves some out. Altogether 190,000 or so clones are present, over 50% being singletons, with the ten largest covering about 9.4%. Trimming shortened V by 8 bases and J by 7 bases, and 9 bases separated the two germline ends. This CDR3 is 11 amino acids long. Germline-derived CDR1 and CDR2 are SGHNT and YENEEA. The sample was memory CD4+ T cells sorted from blood. Subset specified: CD45RA-negative fraction. The sequence came from a man aged 25 to 45 in good health. The J gene is TRBJ2-1, the V gene TRBV11-3, with TRBD2 as a possible D gene (5 bases). CDR3 DNA sequence: TGTGCCAGCGGGAGCGGAAATGAGCAGTTCTTC. Translating gives CASGSGNEQFF.